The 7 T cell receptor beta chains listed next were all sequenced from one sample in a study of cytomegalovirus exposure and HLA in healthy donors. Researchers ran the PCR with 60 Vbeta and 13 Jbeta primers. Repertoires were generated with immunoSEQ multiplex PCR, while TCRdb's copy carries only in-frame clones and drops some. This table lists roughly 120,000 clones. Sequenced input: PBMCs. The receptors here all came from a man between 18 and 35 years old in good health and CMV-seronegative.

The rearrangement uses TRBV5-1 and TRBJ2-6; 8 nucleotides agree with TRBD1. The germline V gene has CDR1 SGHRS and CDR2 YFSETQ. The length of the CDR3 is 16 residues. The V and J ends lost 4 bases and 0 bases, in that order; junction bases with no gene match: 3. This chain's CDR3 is CASSHRGSSGANVLTF. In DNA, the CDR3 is TGCGCCAGCAGCCACAGGGGGTCCTCTGGGGCCAACGTCCTGACTTTC. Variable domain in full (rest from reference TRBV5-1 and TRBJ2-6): KAGVTQTPRYLIKTRGQQVTLSCSPISGHRSVSWYQQTPGQGLQFLFEYFSETQRNKGNFPGRFSGRQFSNSRSEMNVSTLELGDSALYLCASSHRGSSGANVLTFGAGSRLTVL.

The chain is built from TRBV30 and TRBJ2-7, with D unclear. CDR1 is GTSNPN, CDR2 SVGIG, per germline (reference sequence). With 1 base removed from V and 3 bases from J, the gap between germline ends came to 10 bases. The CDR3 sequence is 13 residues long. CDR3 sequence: CAWSGTVYYEQYF. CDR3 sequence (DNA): TGTGCCTGGAGTGGTACAGTCTACTACGAGCAGTACTTC.

The CDR3 DNA follows: TGTGCCACCATCCCTAGCGGGAGATCGTATGAGCAGTTCTTC. Translated, it gives CATIPSGRSYEQFF. V and J are TRBV27 and TRBJ2-1, with 10 bases lining up with TRBD2. The CDR3 spans 14 residues. Per germline, CDR1 MNHEY and CDR2 SMNVEV (reference sequence). The J segment lost 8 bases and the V segment lost 10 bases, leaving 11 bases of the junction unmatched.

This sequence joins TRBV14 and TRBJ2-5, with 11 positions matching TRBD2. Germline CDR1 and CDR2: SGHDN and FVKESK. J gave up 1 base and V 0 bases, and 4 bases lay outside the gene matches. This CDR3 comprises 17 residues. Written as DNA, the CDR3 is TGTGCCAGCAGCCAAGATTGGGGGACTAGCGGCCAAGAGACCCAGTACTTC. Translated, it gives CASSQDWGTSGQETQYF.

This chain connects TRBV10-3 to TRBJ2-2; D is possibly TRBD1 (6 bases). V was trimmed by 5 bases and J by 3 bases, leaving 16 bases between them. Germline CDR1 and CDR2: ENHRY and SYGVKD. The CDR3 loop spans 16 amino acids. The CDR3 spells CAISLTGNSYTGELFF. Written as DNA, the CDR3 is TGTGCCATCAGTCTCACAGGGAACTCCTACACCGGGGAGCTGTTTTTT.

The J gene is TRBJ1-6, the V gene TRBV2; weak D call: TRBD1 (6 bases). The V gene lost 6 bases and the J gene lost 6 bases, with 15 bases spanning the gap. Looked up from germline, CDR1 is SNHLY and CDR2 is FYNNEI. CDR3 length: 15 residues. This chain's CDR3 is CASRLQGSGNSPLHF. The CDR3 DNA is TGTGCCAGCAGACTACAGGGAAGTGGTAATTCACCCCTCCACTTT.

In nucleotides, the CDR3 is TGTGCCAGCAGCGTATTGGAAGGGGGAATTGGAAACACCATATATTTT. Translating it yields CASSVLEGGIGNTIYF. V is TRBV9 and J is TRBJ1-3; possibly TRBD1 for D (6 bases). This CDR3 is 16 amino acids long. Trimming removed 1 base at V and 3 bases at J, with 14 bases between. Germline V lookup: CDR1 SGDLS, CDR2 YYNGEE.